Following are 21 T cell receptor beta chains from one sample sequenced in a study of cytomegalovirus exposure and HLA in healthy donors. The repertoire was sequenced with immunoSEQ multiplex PCR; TCRdb's copy has only in-frame clones and lacks some. Here the sample spans 50,000 to 80,000 clones, around 89% being singletons. The material sequenced was PBMCs. Receptors originate from a woman aged 18 to 35 in good health and CMV-seronegative.

The chain links TRBV5-6 to TRBJ2-1, with TRBD2 matching over 8 bases. The CDR3 contains 16 residues. The germline gives CDR1 SGHDT, CDR2 YYEEEE. V was pared by 0 bases and J by 5 bases, with 7 bases of the junction left unmatched. CDR3 amino acids: CASSLAREGLNNEQFF. The CDR3 bases are TGTGCCAGCAGCTTGGCCCGGGAGGGGCTAAACAATGAGCAGTTCTTC.

The chain has TRBV7-3 and TRBJ1-1; 8 bases are shared with TRBD1. The germline V gene has CDR1 SGHTA and CDR2 FQGTGA. V shed 5 bases and J 1 base; nucleotides not matched to a gene: 3. The CDR3 has 14 amino acids. This chain's CDR3 is CASSTGTGNTEAFF. DNA of the CDR3: TGTGCCAGCAGCACCGGGACAGGGAACACTGAAGCTTTCTTT.

The chain has TRBV2 and TRBJ2-3, with TRBD2 matching over 9 bases. Germline loops: CDR1 SNHLY, CDR2 FYNNEI. The CDR3 extends over 15 amino acids. J lost 1 base, V lost 7 bases, and 6 bases had no gene match. For the CDR3, the DNA is TGTGCCAGCACCGCGGGAGGGTCGGGCACAGATACGCAGTATTTT. Protein: CASTAGGSGTDTQYF.

The genes are TRBV6-5 and TRBJ2-1; 9 bases are a match to TRBD1. From germline, CDR1 is MNHEY and CDR2 SVGAGI. V was pared by 0 bases and J by 7 bases, with 7 bases of the junction left unmatched. There are 16 residues in the CDR3. CDR3 residues: CASSYSGQGSGNEQFF. The CDR3 DNA reads as TGTGCCAGCAGTTACTCGGGACAGGGATCTGGGAATGAGCAGTTCTTC.

This clone was picked up one time. V and J are TRBV4-3 and TRBJ2-7, with TRBD2 matching over 13 bases. V gave up 1 base and J gave up 3 bases; unmatched junction bases: 0. CDR1 is LGHNA and CDR2 is YSLEER in the germline V gene. The CDR3 extends over 15 amino acids. The CDR3, as DNA: TGCGCCAGCAGCCAAGGACTAGCGGGGGGCTACGAGCAGTACTTC. This encodes CASSQGLAGGYEQYF.

The chain combines TRBV18 with TRBJ1-2; no firm D call. Germline-derived CDR1 and CDR2 are KGHSH and LQKENI. V lost 5 bases to trimming and J lost 2 bases, with 9 bases between them. This CDR3 is built from 13 residues. For the CDR3, the DNA is TGTGCCAGCTCAACCTTGGAGAACTATGGCTACACCTTC. Encoded protein: CASSTLENYGYTF. The entire variable domain, with the rest obtained from reference TRBV18 and TRBJ1-2, is as follows: NAGVMQNPRHLVRRRGQEARLRCSPMKGHSHVYWYRQLPEEGLKFMVYLQKENIIDESGMPKERFSAEFPKEGPSILRIQQVVRGDSAAYFCASSTLENYGYTFGSGTRLTVV.

This chain joins TRBV30 and TRBJ1-6; D uncertain. The CDR3 has 12 residues. Germline assignment: CDR1 GTSNPN and CDR2 SVGIG (reference sequence). Trimming took off 0 bases at V and 9 bases at J, with 6 bases between the two ends. The CDR3 DNA is TGTGCCTGGAGTGTACTTCCTTCACCCCTCCACTTT. This sequence encodes CAWSVLPSPLHF.

This chain joins TRBV2 and TRBJ2-2, with D possibly being TRBD1 (5 bases). With 7 bases removed from V and 4 bases from J, the gap between germline ends came to 13 bases. CDR1 and CDR2 from the germline V gene are SNHLY and FYNNEI. The CDR3 is made up of 14 amino acids. The CDR3 sequence: CASTELQVTGELFF. In DNA form, the CDR3 reads TGTGCCAGCACGGAATTACAGGTCACCGGGGAGCTGTTTTTT.

This clone was seen a handful of times. This chain links TRBV4-2 with TRBJ2-2; D is perhaps TRBD1 (5 bases). The CDR3 has 15 amino acids. Germline assignment: CDR1 LGHNA and CDR2 YNFKEQ. V was cut by 4 bases and J by 8 bases, with 17 bases left in between. The CDR3 region has the DNA TGTGCCAGCAGCCTAAAAGGGGAATGGGGAGGGGAGCTGTTTTTT. It is translated as CASSLKGEWGGELFF.

The chain carries TRBV4-3 and TRBJ1-4, with 8 bases matching TRBD1. This CDR3 contains 15 residues. Germline loops: CDR1 LGHNA, CDR2 YSLEER. V was pared by 3 bases and J by 8 bases, with 8 bases of the junction left unmatched. CDR3 sequence: CASSHDDRGLEKLFF. The CDR3 DNA sequence: TGCGCCAGCAGCCATGACGACAGGGGCTTGGAAAAACTGTTTTTT.

This clone was counted once. The chain employs TRBV5-4 and TRBJ2-7; 11 nucleotides match TRBD1. CDR3 length: 15 amino acids. Trimming at V came to 9 bases and at J to 3 bases, leaving 11 bases not matched to a gene. Looked up from germline, CDR1 is SGHNT and CDR2 is YYREEE (reference sequence). Here the CDR3 DNA reads TGTGCCACCTCAACCTGGGGACAGGGGGTCTACGAGCAGTACTTC. Amino acids: CATSTWGQGVYEQYF.

The chain employs TRBV6-1 and TRBJ1-6, with D possibly being TRBD1 (6 bases). The CDR3 covers 15 residues. Germline CDR1 is MNHNS and CDR2 is SASEGT. V lost 0 bases to trimming and J lost 11 bases, with 14 bases between them. CDR3 loop: CASSEASGGLTPLHF. In nucleotides, the CDR3 is TGTGCCAGCAGTGAAGCTTCGGGGGGCCTAACACCCCTCCACTTT.

The chain uses TRBV30 and TRBJ1-4, with 7 nucleotides matching TRBD1. The CDR3 covers 14 residues. From germline, CDR1 is GTSNPN and CDR2 SVGIG (reference sequence). The ends lost 2 bases at V and 8 bases at J; junction bases unmatched: 8. The CDR3 loop is CAWSQGGSGEKLFF. CDR3 nucleotide sequence: TGTGCCTGGAGTCAGGGGGGATCCGGGGAAAAACTGTTTTTT.

The V gene is TRBV23-1, the J gene TRBJ1-4; D is uncertain. TRBV23-1 is reported as an ORF; its role is uncertain. CDR3 length: 18 residues. V dropped 2 bases and J dropped 8 bases, with 24 bases sitting between them. The CDR3 is CASSQRKSKSGHGEKLFF. Written as DNA, the CDR3 is TGCGCCAGCAGTCAACGTAAGTCGAAAAGTGGGCATGGAGAAAAACTGTTTTTT.

The V gene is TRBV7-6, the J gene TRBJ2-1; 9 nucleotides line up with TRBD2. V was pared by 4 bases and J by 9 bases, with 10 bases of the junction left unmatched. The length of the CDR3 is 15 residues. Germline CDR1 reads SGHVS; CDR2 reads FNYEAQ. CDR3 sequence: CASSSAGGRAVEQFF. CDR3 DNA sequence: TGTGCCAGCAGCTCAGCGGGCGGGAGGGCCGTTGAGCAGTTCTTC.

The chain recombines TRBV7-2 with TRBJ1-1; a weak D match, TRBD1 (5 bases). The germline V gene has CDR1 SGHTA and CDR2 FQGNSA. The CDR3 loop spans 13 amino acids. V was trimmed by 8 bases and J by 4 bases, leaving 14 bases between them. This CDR3 reads CASFKGRGTEAFF. DNA of the CDR3: TGTGCCAGCTTCAAGGGGCGCGGCACTGAAGCTTTCTTT.

The chain carries TRBV7-9 and TRBJ1-4; TRBD1 is a possible D gene (6 bases). V was shortened by 6 bases and J by 5 bases, with 16 bases between the two germline ends. From germline, CDR1 is SEHNR and CDR2 FQNEAQ (reference sequence). The CDR3 length is 15 residues. The CDR3: CASSRYTGLNEKLFF. In nucleotides, the CDR3 is TGTGCCAGCAGTCGGTACACAGGGTTGAATGAAAAACTGTTTTTT.

The genes are TRBV5-6 and TRBJ1-6, with D possibly being TRBD1 (5 bases). Germline V gives CDR1 SGHDT, CDR2 YYEEEE. V was shortened by 2 bases and J by 3 bases, with 12 bases between the two germline ends. The CDR3 runs to 16 residues. The CDR3 DNA reads TGTGCCAGCAGCTTATGGACACCCGTCTATAATTCACCCCTCCACTTT. It codes for CASSLWTPVYNSPLHF.

This chain links TRBV5-1 with TRBJ2-1; 9 nucleotides align to TRBD2. From germline, CDR1 is SGHRS and CDR2 YFSETQ. The junction had 5 bases not matched to a gene; V was cut back by 2 bases and J by 5 bases. The CDR3 consists of 15 residues. In DNA form, the CDR3 reads TGCGCCAGCAGCTTTTTTAGCGGGAGTAACAATGAGCAGTTCTTC. The encoded protein is CASSFFSGSNNEQFF. Full variable domain (outside the CDR3, taken from reference TRBV5-1 and TRBJ2-1): KAGVTQTPRYLIKTRGQQVTLSCSPISGHRSVSWYQQTPGQGLQFLFEYFSETQRNKGNFPGRFSGRQFSNSRSEMNVSTLELGDSALYLCASSFFSGSNNEQFFGPGTRLTVL.

The chain has TRBV18 and TRBJ2-1; 9 bases line up with TRBD2. CDR1 KGHSH and CDR2 LQKENI come from the germline V gene. This CDR3 region has 17 residues. The J segment lost 4 bases and the V segment lost 0 bases, leaving 7 bases of the junction unmatched. CDR3 amino acids: CASSPPIAGGPYNEQFF. CDR3 sequence (DNA): TGTGCCAGCTCACCACCGATCGCGGGAGGGCCTTACAATGAGCAGTTCTTC.

This chain connects TRBV7-2 to TRBJ1-2; D might be TRBD1 (5 bases). The length of the CDR3 is 17 residues. V lost 5 bases to trimming and J lost 4 bases, with 23 bases between them. Germline values: CDR1 SGHTA, CDR2 FQGNSA. CDR3 sequence: CASSGRDSGAYSYGYTF. As DNA, the CDR3 is TGTGCCAGCAGCGGAAGAGACAGTGGAGCTTACTCCTATGGCTACACCTTC. The variable domain in full, completed from reference TRBV7-2 and TRBJ1-2, reads GAGVSQSPSNKVTEKGKDVELRCDPISGHTALYWYRQSLGQGLEFLIYFQGNSAPDKSGLPSDRFSAERTGGSVSTLTIQRTQQEDSAVYLCASSGRDSGAYSYGYTFGSGTRLTVV.